This T cell receptor (beta chain) was observed in a study of cytomegalovirus exposure and HLA in healthy donors. Study-wide points: CMV serostatus was the sole immune exposure data available. Looking again later, the authors saw that most CMV-associated TCR beta chains seemed HLA-restricted. The HLA-A and HLA-B alleles of most subjects were reportedly predicted accurately from TCR beta sequences. Testing in vitro showed a few CMV-associated chains specific for CMV antigens.

The PCR was carried out with 60 Vbeta primers and 13 Jbeta primers. Some clones are missing from TCRdb's copy, which holds only in-frame ones; the method was immunoSEQ multiplex PCR. This repertoire shows fewer than 200,000 clones, about 75% found once; its top ten account for roughly 7.3%. This clone was counted once. Its antigen remains unidentified. CDR1 LGHNA and CDR2 YNFKEQ come from the germline V gene. The CDR3 loop spans 19 amino acids. The junction had 11 bases not matched to a gene; V was cut back by 2 bases and J by 1 base. Specimen: PBMCs. The genes are TRBV4-2 and TRBJ2-5; 12 bases align to TRBD2. The TCR was taken from a male donor in good health and CMV-seropositive. The CDR3, as DNA: TGTGCCAGCAGCCAATACGGGGCACTAGCGGGGGGCTTCCAAGAGACCCAGTACTTC. Translating it yields CASSQYGALAGGFQETQYF.